The present entry profiles one T cell receptor beta chain with its context. These data originate in a study of cytomegalovirus exposure and HLA in healthy donors. Study in general: Genetic ancestry analysis placed about 80% of the roughly 400 donors that were genotyped in the Caucasian-associated cluster.

J was trimmed by 0 bases and V by 1 base; bases with no gene match: 9. The CDR3 runs 18 residues. Germline V CDR1 and CDR2: SEHNR, FQNEAQ (reference sequence). The PCR employed 60 Vbeta primers together with 13 Jbeta primers. The assay was immunoSEQ multiplex PCR, and TCRdb's table has in-frame clones only and misses some. In the table there are under 130,000 clones, roughly 71% of which are singletons. This TCR derives from a man aged 40-49 years in good health and CMV-seropositive. Material for sequencing was PBMCs. This chain connects TRBV7-9 to TRBJ2-3; 8 bases agree with TRBD2. CDR3 protein: CASSLGIAGTSSTDTQYF. The CDR3 coding sequence is TGTGCCAGCAGCTTAGGGATAGCGGGAACTTCTAGCACAGATACGCAGTATTTT. The full variable domain, its missing parts supplied by reference TRBV7-9 and TRBJ2-3, is DTGVSQNPRHKITKRGQNVTFRCDPISEHNRLYWYRQTLGQGPEFLTYFQNEAQLEKSRLLSDRFSAERPKGSFSTLEIQRTEQGDSAMYLCASSLGIAGTSSTDTQYFGPGTRLTVL.